A selection of T cell receptor beta chains follows, all from one sample in a study of beta chain features in type 1 diabetes. Only in-frame clones appear in the TCRdb table, and some are missing; sequencing was by immunoSEQ multiplex PCR. The data contain more than 250,000 clones, around 24% of them singletons. The sample taken for sequencing was naive CD4+ T cells from blood. Every receptor here comes from a woman aged 25-40 years with type 1 diabetes. The CDR3 runs from the conserved cysteine through the conserved F or W. D genes are given only for firm matches. Size is stated for part of the rows, as once, few or many counts, or as a class when the clone is expanded.

D	V	J	size	DNA	CDR3
TRBD1	TRBV2	TRBJ1-5	.	TGTGCCAGCACCGGACAGGGGCTAAATCAGCCCCAGCATTTT	CASTGQGLNQPQHF
.	TRBV5-1	TRBJ2-7	.	TGCGCCAGCAGCTTGTCCTCAGGGAATGATGAGCAGTACTTC	CASSLSSGNDEQYF
.	TRBV13	TRBJ2-1	.	TGTGCCAGCAGCTCGCCTAAACAGGGAAATGAGCAGTTCTTC	CASSSPKQGNEQFF
.	TRBV5-4	TRBJ1-1	.	TGTGCCAGCAGCTTGGACACGAACACTGAAGCTTTCTTT	CASSLDTNTEAFF
TRBD1	TRBV5-6	TRBJ1-1	few	TGTGCCAGCAGACAAGGACAGGGGGCTCCCTTCTTT	CASRQGQGAPFF
.	TRBV14	TRBJ2-2	few	TGTGCCAGCAGCGGACTCATAAACACCGGGGAGCTGTTTTTT	CASSGLINTGELFF
TRBD1	TRBV30	TRBJ1-2	.	TGTGCCTGGGCGACAGGGAGCTATGGCTACACCTTC	CAWATGSYGYTF
TRBD1	TRBV7-6	TRBJ1-1	few	TGTGCCAGCAGCTTGGGGACAGGACAGAACACTGAAGCTTTCTTT	CASSLGTGQNTEAFF
.	TRBV5-1	TRBJ2-1	.	TGCGCCAGCAGCCCCGGGTTAGCTCCCGATGAGCAGTTCTTC	CASSPGLAPDEQFF
.	TRBV4-2	TRBJ1-3	few	TGTGCCAGCAGCCAAGACCAGTTTTCTGGAAACACCATATATTTT	CASSQDQFSGNTIYF
TRBD2	TRBV5-4	TRBJ2-5	.	TGTGCCAGCAGCTTTGGAGGACTAGAGCAAGAGACCCAGTACTTC	CASSFGGLEQETQYF
.	TRBV2	TRBJ2-7	.	TGTGCCACCCGTAGCGACATAGCCTACGAGCAGTACTTC	CATRSDIAYEQYF
TRBD2	TRBV11-2	TRBJ2-1	few	TGTGCCAGCAGCCCTAATAGCGGGTCTTACAATGAGCAGTTCTTC	CASSPNSGSYNEQFF
TRBD2	TRBV14	TRBJ2-1	few	TGTGCCAGCAGCCGCCGACTAGCGGGGCTTCGAGAGCAGTTCTTC	CASSRRLAGLREQFF
.	TRBV25-1	TRBJ1-2	few	TGTGCCAGCAGTCCCCGTTGGCCACAGTCTGGCTACACCTTC	CASSPRWPQSGYTF
TRBD1	TRBV23-1	TRBJ2-4	.	TGCGCCAGCAGTCAACAGGGGGCTGGCAAAAACATTCAGTACTTC	CASSQQGAGKNIQYF
TRBD2	TRBV7-4	TRBJ2-3	.	TGTGCCAGCAGCTTCAGGGGACTAGAAGATACGCAGTATTTT	CASSFRGLEDTQYF
TRBD1	TRBV30	TRBJ1-1	few	TGTGCCTGGAGCAAGGACGTAGTGGACAGGGGGCCGTCGTACACTGAAGCTTTCTTT	CAWSKDVVDRGPSYTEAFF
.	TRBV18	TRBJ2-7	.	TGTGCCAGCTCACCTTCCTCGGGAGCCCAGGGTTACGAGCAGTACTTC	CASSPSSGAQGYEQYF
.	TRBV7-3	TRBJ2-1	.	TGTGCCAGCAGCCCCGTTGCGGAGTCGGGAGAGCAGTTCTTC	CASSPVAESGEQFF
TRBD1	TRBV5-4	TRBJ2-7	few	TGTGCCAGCAGCTTGGATCTGGCAGGGGGTCTCTACGAGCAGTACTTC	CASSLDLAGGLYEQYF
TRBD2	TRBV5-1	TRBJ2-5	.	TGCGCCAGCAGCTTGAGAACTAGCGGGGCGGCCGGGGAGACCCAGTACTTC	CASSLRTSGAAGETQYF
.	TRBV30	TRBJ1-1	few	TGTGCCTCCGAGGGGAACACTGAAGCTTTCTTT	CASEGNTEAFF
.	TRBV30	TRBJ1-1	.	TGTGCCTGGAGTGTTCTATCCTCCGCCGGTGCTTTCTTT	CAWSVLSSAGAFF
.	TRBV4-1	TRBJ1-2	few	TGCGCCAGCAGCCAACCAAGAGACAACCTCTATGGCTACACCTTC	CASSQPRDNLYGYTF
TRBD2	TRBV2	TRBJ2-1	.	TGTGCCAGTAGCGGGTTTAACAATGAGCAGTTCTTC	CASSGFNNEQFF
.	TRBV7-9	TRBJ2-6	few	TGTGCCAGCAGGCTACAGGGCTCTGGGGCCAACGTCCTGACTTTC	CASRLQGSGANVLTF
TRBD1	TRBV10-3	TRBJ1-5	.	TGTGCCATCAGTGAAGGGGACAGGGGTGGTCAGCCCCAGCATTTT	CAISEGDRGGQPQHF
.	TRBV29-1	TRBJ1-2	.	TGCAGCGTTGGACAGGCGTTACACTATGGCTACACCTTC	CSVGQALHYGYTF
TRBD1	TRBV30	TRBJ1-1	.	TGTGCCTGGAGTACCCGCGGGACAGGGGGCTCACAAGGCGCTGAAGCTTTCTTT	CAWSTRGTGGSQGAEAFF
.	TRBV15	TRBJ1-1	few	TGTGCCACCAGCAGCGCGGGCATGAACACTGAAGCTTTCTTT	CATSSAGMNTEAFF
.	TRBV11-1	TRBJ1-2	.	TGTGCCAGCAGCTCCTACCAGGAGGTGGGTTACGGTGGCTACACCTTC	CASSSYQEVGYGGYTF
TRBD1	TRBV5-1	TRBJ2-5	few	TGCGCCAGCAGCTTGGATTACAGGGGGCATCGAGAGACCCAGTACTTC	CASSLDYRGHRETQYF
.	TRBV6-6	TRBJ2-7	.	TGTGCCAGCAGTTACTCGACGGACTCGCAGTACTTC	CASSYSTDSQYF
.	TRBV30	TRBJ2-7	.	TGTGCCTGGAGTCTATCCTACGAGCAGTACTTC	CAWSLSYEQYF
.	TRBV28	TRBJ1-2	few	TGTGCCAGCCGCAGGGCGAACTATGGCTACACCTTC	CASRRANYGYTF
TRBD1	TRBV11-1	TRBJ2-7	.	TGTGCCAGCAGCTTAGGTTCCGGGACAGCGAACTACGAGCAGTACTTC	CASSLGSGTANYEQYF
.	TRBV7-9	TRBJ2-5	few	TGTGCCAGCAGAGGGAGTGGGGAGACCCAGTACTTC	CASRGSGETQYF
.	TRBV6-5	TRBJ2-1	once	TGTGCCAGCAGACGTCAGAATGAGCAGTTCTTC	CASRRQNEQFF
.	TRBV5-1	TRBJ2-1	few	TGCGCCAGCAGGGGGGGAGCCTCCTACAATGAGCAGTTCTTC	CASRGGASYNEQFF
TRBD1	TRBV9	TRBJ1-5	.	TGTGCCAGCAGCGTTACAGGGGATAATCAGCCCCAGCATTTT	CASSVTGDNQPQHF
.	TRBV21-1	TRBJ1-5	few	TGTGCCAGCAGCAAAGTGGGCAATCATCAGCCCCAGCATTTT	CASSKVGNHQPQHF
.	TRBV5-1	TRBJ2-1	.	TGCGCCAGCAGCTTGGATGGTCGGCGGGTTAGCTCCTACAATGAGCAGTTCTTC	CASSLDGRRVSSYNEQFF
TRBD1	TRBV29-1	TRBJ2-5	.	TGCAGCGTAGAGAGGGACAGGGGGCACGAGACCCAGTACTTC	CSVERDRGHETQYF
.	TRBV5-1	TRBJ2-6	.	TGCGCCAGCAGCTTGGGTCGGGTCGGGGCCAACGTCCTGACTTTC	CASSLGRVGANVLTF
TRBD1	TRBV7-8	TRBJ1-2	.	TGTGCCAGCAGCTCGGGACAGGGGAGGAACTATGGCTACACCTTC	CASSSGQGRNYGYTF
.	TRBV7-9	TRBJ2-3	few	TGTGCCAGCAGCCTGGACTACCTGCAGTATTTT	CASSLDYLQYF